This T cell receptor beta chain was identified in a study of T cell clones after liver transplantation. Study-level information: TCRbeta sequencing after a pre-transplant mixed lymphocyte reaction identified graft-donor-reactive clones, later tracked in post-transplant blood.

TCRdb keeps only in-frame clones here, not all; method: immunoSEQ multiplex PCR. Of 8,500 to 10,000 clones in the sample, almost 80% are singletons; the top ten hold under 60%. This CDR3 has 16 amino acids. The germline CDR1 and CDR2 sequences are SEHNR and FQNEAQ (reference sequence). Trimming cost V 5 bases and J 0 bases; bases outside gene matches: 5. The TCR sequence derives from a human patient who received a liver transplant. Some of these T cells may belong to the graft donor. The rearrangement links TRBV7-9 to TRBJ1-5; TRBD1 matches at 9 bases. The sample in question was CD8+ T cells from blood, obtained at the 22-month timepoint. The CDR3 nucleotides are TGTGCCAGCAGCGAGGACAGGGGCTATAGCAATCAGCCCCAGCATTTT. This codes for CASSEDRGYSNQPQHF.